One and the same sample provided the 22 T cell receptor beta chains below, sequenced in a study of blood T cell repertoires in COVID-19. Clones were sequenced by immunoSEQ multiplex PCR, and TCRdb holds only the in-frame ones, with some missing. The table lists 210,000 or so clones, 89% of them singletons. The specimen sequenced was peripheral blood. The receptors stem from a man aged 35-49 years with acute or convalescent COVID-19.

The chain is built from TRBV7-9 and TRBJ1-3; D remains ambiguous. Germline CDR1 is SEHNR and CDR2 is FQNEAQ (reference sequence). With 3 bases removed from V and 4 bases from J, the gap between germline ends came to 7 bases. This CDR3 is 13 amino acids long. CDR3 nucleotide sequence: TGTGCCAGCAGCTTGGTAGTGGGAAACACCATATATTTT. It specifies CASSLVVGNTIYF.

The chain recombines TRBV7-2 with TRBJ1-6; 7 bases match TRBD1. Germline CDR1 and CDR2: SGHTA and FQGNSA. After removal of 1 base from V and 4 bases from J, the junction contained 7 bases not matched to a gene. CDR3 length: 17 residues. DNA for the CDR3: TGTGCCAGCAGCTTAGTATACCCGGGACAGTATAATTCACCCCTCCACTTT. Protein product: CASSLVYPGQYNSPLHF.

This chain joins TRBV27 and TRBJ1-1; D call uncertain. The CDR3 sequence is 15 residues long. Germline V gene data show CDR1 as MNHEY and CDR2 as SMNVEV (reference sequence). With 8 bases removed from V and 0 bases from J, the gap between germline ends came to 16 bases. The CDR3: CASSPWAVMNTEAFF. The CDR3 bases are TGTGCCAGCTCCCCCTGGGCAGTAATGAACACTGAAGCTTTCTTT.

This chain joins TRBV4-1 and TRBJ2-3; D perhaps matches TRBD1 (6 bases). Deletions cut 0 bases from V and 0 bases from J, with 10 bases between. The germline gives CDR1 MGHRA, CDR2 YSYEKL. This CDR3 is built from 16 residues. The CDR3 is CASSQDKGHSTDTQYF. The CDR3 coding sequence is TGCGCCAGCAGCCAAGATAAGGGACATAGCACAGATACGCAGTATTTT.

V gene TRBV19 combines with J gene TRBJ2-5; 7 bases map to TRBD2. With V trimmed by 10 bases and J by 5 bases, 7 bases remained unmatched. The CDR3 covers 12 residues. The germline gives CDR1 LNHDA, CDR2 SQIVND (reference sequence). CDR3 sequence: CATSSGRETQYF. CDR3 nucleotide sequence: TGTGCCACCTCTAGCGGCAGGGAGACCCAGTACTTC. Combining the CDR3 with reference TRBV19 and TRBJ2-5 gives the whole variable domain DGGITQSPKYLFRKEGQNVTLSCEQNLNHDAMYWYRQDPGQGLRLIYYSQIVNDFQKGDIAEGYSVSREKKESFPLTVTSAQKNPTAFYLCATSSGRETQYFGPGTRLLVL.

The chain has TRBV6-5 and TRBJ2-7; 9 nucleotides line up with TRBD2. V lost 6 bases and J lost 1; bases outside the gene matches: 1. The CDR3 sequence is 13 residues long. Germline V gene data show CDR1 as MNHEY and CDR2 as SVGAGI. The CDR3 sequence: CASRSGGSYEQYF. The DNA for the CDR3 is TGTGCCAGCAGAAGCGGGGGGTCCTACGAGCAGTACTTC.

This chain uses TRBV5-1 with TRBJ2-5; TRBD1 matches at 9 bases. The CDR3 runs 16 residues. Germline V gene data show CDR1 as SGHRS and CDR2 as YFSETQ. The J segment lost 4 bases and the V segment lost 4 bases, leaving 11 bases of the junction unmatched. The CDR3 DNA follows: TGCGCCAGCAGCCGCCGCCTGACAGGGGGGGGAGAGACCCAGTACTTC. It codes for CASSRRLTGGGETQYF.

V usage is TRBV18 and J usage is TRBJ2-2, with D hard to call. This CDR3 is built from 17 residues. The germline CDR1 and CDR2 sequences are KGHSH and LQKENI. The V end was cut by 2 bases, the J end by 0 bases, with 13 bases between. The CDR3 loop is CASSPIDSGSNTGELFF. Written as DNA, the CDR3 is TGTGCCAGCTCACCAATCGATTCCGGGTCGAACACCGGGGAGCTGTTTTTT.

V gene TRBV11-2 combines with J gene TRBJ1-6; D remains unclear. The CDR3 loop spans 14 amino acids. With 3 bases removed from V and 6 bases from J, the gap between germline ends came to 9 bases. CDR1 and CDR2 (germline): SGHAT, FQNNGV. CDR3 region: CASSFPGGNSPLHF. CDR3 nucleotide sequence: TGTGCCAGCAGCTTCCCGGGTGGTAATTCACCCCTCCACTTT. Using reference TRBV11-2 and TRBJ1-6 for the parts outside the CDR3, the full variable domain is EAGVAQSPRYKIIEKRQSVAFWCNPISGHATLYWYQQILGQGPKLLIQFQNNGVVDDSQLPKDRFSAERLKGVDSTLKIQPAKLEDSAVYLCASSFPGGNSPLHFGNGTRLTVT.

By sample fraction, this clone is medium-sized. V gene TRBV11-2 combines with J gene TRBJ2-2; 7 positions agree with TRBD2. Germline-derived CDR1 and CDR2 are SGHAT and FQNNGV. The CDR3 runs to 15 residues. After removal of 6 bases from V and 3 bases from J, the junction contained 7 bases not matched to a gene. DNA of the CDR3: TGTGCCAGCAGGTTGGGGCTAGCGGACACCGGGGAGCTGTTTTTT. This gives the protein CASRLGLADTGELFF.

This chain connects TRBV6-5 to TRBJ1-1; 7 bases align to TRBD1. CDR1 and CDR2 from the germline V gene are MNHEY and SVGAGI. V shed 8 bases, J shed 6 bases, and the junction held 9 bases outside the gene matches. The CDR3 contains 13 residues. CDR3: CASVEGAVAEAFF. The CDR3 region has the DNA TGTGCCAGCGTTGAGGGGGCCGTCGCTGAAGCTTTCTTT.

V gene TRBV11-2 combines with J gene TRBJ2-3; TRBD2 might be the D (6 bases). The CDR3 length is 17 residues. The germline V and J ends were trimmed by 1 base and 1 base, with 15 bases remaining between them. Germline V gives CDR1 SGHAT, CDR2 FQNNGV. CDR3 protein: CASSLGPLGGCTDTQYF. The DNA for the CDR3 is TGTGCCAGCAGCTTAGGCCCCTTAGGAGGGTGCACAGATACGCAGTATTTT.

This chain uses TRBV10-2 with TRBJ2-7; 10 positions agree with TRBD2. V lost 2 bases and J lost 0; bases outside the gene matches: 1. CDR1 is WSHSY, CDR2 SAAADI, per germline. The CDR3 loop spans 15 amino acids. CDR3 coding DNA: TGCGCCAGCAGTGAGCTAGCGGGGGTCTCCTACGAGCAGTACTTC. Encoded protein: CASSELAGVSYEQYF.

The chain employs TRBV9 and TRBJ2-3; the D gene is possibly TRBD1 (7 bases). Germline V gene data show CDR1 as SGDLS and CDR2 as YYNGEE. V dropped 2 bases and J dropped 5 bases, with 12 bases sitting between them. CDR3 length: 14 amino acids. In nucleotides, the CDR3 is TGTGCCAGCAGCGTTCACCAGGGGGGAGATACGCAGTATTTT. Translation: CASSVHQGGDTQYF.

The rearrangement joins TRBV11-2 to TRBJ1-6; D is undetermined. V was pared by 0 bases and J by 5 bases, with 5 bases between. This CDR3 comprises 14 residues. From germline, CDR1 is SGHAT and CDR2 FQNNGV. The CDR3 is CASSLDSNNSPLHF. The CDR3 DNA reads TGTGCCAGCAGCTTAGACAGTAATAATTCACCCCTCCACTTT.

The genes are TRBV6-5 and TRBJ1-4; D ambiguous. This CDR3 is 15 amino acids long. Germline CDR1 is MNHEY and CDR2 is SVGAGI. The V gene lost 6 bases and the J gene lost 1 base, with 12 bases spanning the gap. CDR3 region: CASRLPRLTNEKLFF. As DNA, the CDR3 is TGTGCCAGCAGACTTCCCCGTTTAACTAATGAAAAACTGTTTTTT.

The chain has TRBV11-2 and TRBJ2-7; TRBD2 is a possible D gene (6 bases). The CDR3 has 12 residues. The germline V gene has CDR1 SGHAT and CDR2 FQNNGV. The V and J ends lost 3 bases and 3 bases respectively, with 6 bases between them. CDR3 coding DNA: TGTGCCAGCAGCTTCGGGGGCTACGAGCAGTACTTC. Encoded protein: CASSFGGYEQYF.

This chain links TRBV20-1 with TRBJ1-2; D call uncertain. V lost 5 bases and J 5 bases, leaving 3 bases between the germline ends. The CDR3 runs 9 residues. Germline V gives CDR1 DFQATT, CDR2 SNEGSKA (reference sequence). CDR3 loop: CSAQYGYTF. CDR3 DNA: TGCAGTGCTCAGTATGGCTACACCTTC.

The chain has TRBV10-3 and TRBJ1-1; 10 positions agree with TRBD1. This CDR3 region has 13 residues. Per the germline V gene, CDR1 is ENHRY and CDR2 is SYGVKD. The junction had 4 bases not matched to a gene; V was cut back by 1 base and J by 11 bases. The CDR3 is CAISELPDRGAFF. In DNA form, the CDR3 reads TGTGCCATCAGTGAGTTACCGGACAGGGGGGCTTTCTTT.

The chain joins TRBV7-9 to TRBJ2-3; TRBD2 agrees at 10 bases. The CDR3 runs 17 residues. V shed 2 bases, J shed 1 base, and the junction held 6 bases outside the gene matches. Per germline, CDR1 SEHNR and CDR2 FQNEAQ (reference sequence). In DNA, the CDR3 is TGTGCCAGCAGCTTACTAGCGGGGGCGGCGGGCACAGATACGCAGTATTTT. Its translation is CASSLLAGAAGTDTQYF. The full variable domain, in which reference TRBV7-9 and TRBJ2-3 provide the parts outside the CDR3, is DTGVSQNPRHKITKRGQNVTFRCDPISEHNRLYWYRQTLGQGPEFLTYFQNEAQLEKSRLLSDRFSAERPKGSFSTLEIQRTEQGDSAMYLCASSLLAGAAGTDTQYFGPGTRLTVL.

This clone was detected a few times. The chain combines TRBV25-1 with TRBJ2-3; tentative D call: TRBD1 (5 bases). V was clipped by 2 bases and J by 5 bases, with 14 bases between them. Per the germline V gene, CDR1 is MGHDK and CDR2 is SYGVNS. This CDR3 is 15 amino acids long. The CDR3 bases are TGTGCCAGCAGTGAAAGTGTAGGGGATGTAGATACGCAGTATTTT. This codes for CASSESVGDVDTQYF.

The chain links TRBV4-3 to TRBJ1-4; a possible D gene is TRBD1 (5 bases). The ends were cut back, 3 bases at V and 6 bases at J, with 11 bases in the middle. The germline gives CDR1 LGHNA, CDR2 YSLEER. This CDR3 comprises 14 residues. The CDR3 coding sequence is TGCGCCAGCAGCCAGGGGGAGGAGGATGAAAAACTGTTTTTT. Translation: CASSQGEEDEKLFF.